This is a list of T cell receptor beta chains from one sample in a study of cytomegalovirus exposure and HLA in healthy donors. Profiled with immunoSEQ multiplex PCR; TCRdb holds only in-frame clones, not every one. The sample shows around 150,000 clones, 80% of them seen only once. Sequenced sample: PBMCs. The receptors stem from a middle-aged woman in good health and CMV-seronegative. CDR3s include the opening cysteine and the closing phenylalanine or tryptophan. A D gene is named only where the DNA matches it firmly. Only some rows state a clone size, as once, few, many or a class for expanded clones.

cdr3_aa cdr3_nt d_call clone_size j_call v_call
CAISDLTGKEQYF TGTGCCATCAGTGATCTAACAGGGAAAGAGCAGTACTTC NA NA TRBJ2-7 TRBV10-3
CASSRDYPDTQYF TGTGCCAGTAGTCGTGACTACCCAGATACGCAGTATTTT NA NA TRBJ2-3 TRBV19
CASSLRRGRASTDTQYF TGTGCCAGCAGCTTACGCCGGGGGAGGGCTAGCACAGATACGCAGTATTTT TRBD2 NA TRBJ2-3 TRBV7-2
CASSVGGTTDTQYF TGTGCCAGCAGCGTGGGCGGGACCACAGATACGCAGTATTTT NA NA TRBJ2-3 TRBV9
CASSLARGTTYNEQFF TGCGCCAGCAGCTTGGCCCGGGGGACCACCTACAATGAGCAGTTCTTC NA NA TRBJ2-1 TRBV5-1
CASSPQGNPYNEQFF TGTGCCAGCAGCCCACAGGGCAACCCCTACAATGAGCAGTTCTTC NA NA TRBJ2-1 TRBV13
CASSFTGNWGETQYF TGCGCCAGCAGCTTTACAGGGAACTGGGGGGAGACCCAGTACTTC NA NA TRBJ2-5 TRBV5-1
CATLRDRGVGEQYF TGTGCCACCTTGAGGGACAGGGGTGTTGGCGAGCAGTACTTC TRBD1 once TRBJ2-7 TRBV2
CASSLEARPSSLYEQYF TGTGCCAGCAGCTTAGAAGCGAGACCGAGCTCCCTCTACGAGCAGTACTTC NA NA TRBJ2-7 TRBV11-1
CATSRDRYGDSGELFF TGTGCCACCAGCAGAGATCGTTACGGGGACAGCGGGGAGCTGTTTTTT TRBD1 few TRBJ2-2 TRBV15
CAISPRGAYNEQFF TGTGCCATCAGCCCCCGCGGAGCCTACAATGAGCAGTTCTTC NA NA TRBJ2-1 TRBV10-3
CASSRGLAGNTDTQYF TGTGCCAGCAGCCGGGGACTAGCGGGGAACACAGATACGCAGTATTTT TRBD2 NA TRBJ2-3 TRBV7-2
CATSRLSEQFF TGTGCCACCTCTCGCCTGAGTGAGCAGTTCTTC NA NA TRBJ2-1 TRBV2
CSAAPTGGEQYF TGCAGCGCGGCGCCGACAGGAGGCGAGCAGTACTTC NA NA TRBJ2-7 TRBV29-1
CASSLAGDGREQYF TGTGCCAGCAGCCTCGCAGGGGACGGCAGGGAGCAGTACTTC NA few TRBJ2-7 TRBV7-2
CASSSSRWDKNSQYF TGCGCCAGCAGCTCCTCGAGGTGGGACAAAAACAGTCAGTACTTC NA NA TRBJ2-4 TRBV5-1
CASSSGQSATNEKLFF TGTGCCAGCAGCTCCGGACAGAGTGCAACTAATGAAAAACTGTTTTTT NA NA TRBJ1-4 TRBV7-9
CASNGVAGAYNEQFF TGCGCCAGCAACGGTGTAGCGGGAGCCTACAATGAGCAGTTCTTC TRBD2 NA TRBJ2-1 TRBV5-1
CASSNLGGLTNEKLFF TGTGCCAGTAGTAATTTGGGAGGGCTCACTAATGAAAAACTGTTTTTT NA NA TRBJ1-4 TRBV19
CASSLELQSDTQYF TGTGCCAGCAGCTTAGAGTTACAGTCGGATACGCAGTATTTT NA NA TRBJ2-3 TRBV7-9
CASSESIGVHTEAFF TGCGCCAGCAGTGAGTCTATAGGGGTTCACACTGAAGCTTTCTTT NA NA TRBJ1-1 TRBV10-2
CATTGTSYEQYF TGTGCCACGACAGGGACCTCCTACGAGCAGTACTTC TRBD1 NA TRBJ2-7 TRBV6-1
CASSQWLKETQYF TGCGCCAGCAGCCAATGGCTGAAAGAGACCCAGTACTTC NA NA TRBJ2-5 TRBV4-1
CASQTLAGPNEQFF TGTGCCAGCCAAACTCTAGCGGGGCCCAATGAGCAGTTCTTC TRBD2 NA TRBJ2-1 TRBV28
CASSEGGGAGSYNEQFF TGTGCCAGCAGTGAGGGCGGGGGGGCCGGGTCCTACAATGAGCAGTTCTTC TRBD2 NA TRBJ2-1 TRBV25-1
CASSLRTSGNNEQFF TGTGCCAGCAGCCTCCGGACTAGCGGGAACAATGAGCAGTTCTTC TRBD2 NA TRBJ2-1 TRBV7-6
CASRPEQTRGEQFF TGTGCCAGCAGGCCCGAACAAACCCGGGGTGAGCAGTTCTTC NA NA TRBJ2-1 TRBV2
CASSLGQGADEKLFF TGCGCCAGCAGCTTGGGACAGGGGGCGGATGAAAAACTGTTTTTT TRBD1 NA TRBJ1-4 TRBV5-1
CASSNNDWYSNQPQHF TGTGCCAGCAGCAACAATGACTGGTATAGCAATCAGCCCCAGCATTTT NA NA TRBJ1-5 TRBV28
CASSVAGSGGPGEETQYF TGTGCCAGCAGCGTAGCTGGTAGCGGGGGGCCGGGAGAGGAGACCCAGTACTTC TRBD2 few TRBJ2-5 TRBV9
CASSPAGGPSYEQYF TGTGCCAGCAGCCCAGCGGGGGGGCCCTCCTACGAGCAGTACTTC TRBD2 NA TRBJ2-7 TRBV27
CASSYRSGGLNNEQFF TGTGCCAGCAGTTACCGATCAGGGGGTCTCAACAATGAGCAGTTCTTC TRBD1 NA TRBJ2-1 TRBV6-6
CASSRRLTRQVGNTIYF TGTGCCAGCAGCCGGCGACTTACTCGACAGGTCGGAAACACCATATATTTT NA NA TRBJ1-3 TRBV11-2